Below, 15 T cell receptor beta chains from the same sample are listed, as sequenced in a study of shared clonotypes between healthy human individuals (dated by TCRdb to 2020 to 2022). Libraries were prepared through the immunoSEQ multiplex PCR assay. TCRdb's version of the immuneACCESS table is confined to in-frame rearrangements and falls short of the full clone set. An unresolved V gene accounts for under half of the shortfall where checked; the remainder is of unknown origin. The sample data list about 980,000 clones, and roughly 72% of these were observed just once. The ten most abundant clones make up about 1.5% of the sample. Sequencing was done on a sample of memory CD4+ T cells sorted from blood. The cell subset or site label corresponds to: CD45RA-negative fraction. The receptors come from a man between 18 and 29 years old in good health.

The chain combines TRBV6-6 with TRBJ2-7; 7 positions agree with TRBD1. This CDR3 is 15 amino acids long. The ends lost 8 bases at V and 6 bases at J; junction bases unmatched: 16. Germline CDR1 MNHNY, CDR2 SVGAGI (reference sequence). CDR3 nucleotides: TGTGCCAGCCGCCTTTCCGGGACAGACCCCTCCGAGCAGTACTTC. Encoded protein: CASRLSGTDPSEQYF.

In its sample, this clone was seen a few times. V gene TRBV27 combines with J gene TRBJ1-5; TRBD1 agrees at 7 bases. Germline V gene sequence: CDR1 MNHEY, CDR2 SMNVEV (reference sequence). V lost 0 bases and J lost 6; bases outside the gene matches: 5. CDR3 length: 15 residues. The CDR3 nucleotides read TGTGCCAGCAGTTTATCATGGACAGGCGTTCAGCCCCAGCATTTT. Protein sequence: CASSLSWTGVQPQHF.

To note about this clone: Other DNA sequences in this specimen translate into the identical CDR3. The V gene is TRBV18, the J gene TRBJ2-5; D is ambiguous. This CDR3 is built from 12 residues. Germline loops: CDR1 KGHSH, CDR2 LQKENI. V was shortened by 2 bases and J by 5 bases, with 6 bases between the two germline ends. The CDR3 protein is CASSPGRETQYF. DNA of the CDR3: TGTGCCAGCTCACCAGGAAGGGAGACCCAGTACTTC.

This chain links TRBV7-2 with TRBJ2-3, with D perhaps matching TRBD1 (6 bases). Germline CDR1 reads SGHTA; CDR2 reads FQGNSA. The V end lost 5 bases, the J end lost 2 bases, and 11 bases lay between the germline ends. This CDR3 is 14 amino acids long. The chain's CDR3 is CASSLDRTTDTQYF. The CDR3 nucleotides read TGTGCCAGCAGCCTAGACAGGACCACAGATACGCAGTATTTT.

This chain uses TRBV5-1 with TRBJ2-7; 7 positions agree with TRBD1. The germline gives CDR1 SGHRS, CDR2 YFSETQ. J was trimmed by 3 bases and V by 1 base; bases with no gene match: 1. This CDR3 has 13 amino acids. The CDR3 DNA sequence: TGCGCCAGCAGCTTGCGACAGGGCTACGAGCAGTACTTC. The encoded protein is CASSLRQGYEQYF.

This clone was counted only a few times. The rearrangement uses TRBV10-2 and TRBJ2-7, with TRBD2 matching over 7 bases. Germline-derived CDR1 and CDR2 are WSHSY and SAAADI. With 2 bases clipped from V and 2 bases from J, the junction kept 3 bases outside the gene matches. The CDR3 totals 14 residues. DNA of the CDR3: TGCGCCAGCAGTGAGCCGGGACTAACCTACGAGCAGTACTTC. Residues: CASSEPGLTYEQYF.

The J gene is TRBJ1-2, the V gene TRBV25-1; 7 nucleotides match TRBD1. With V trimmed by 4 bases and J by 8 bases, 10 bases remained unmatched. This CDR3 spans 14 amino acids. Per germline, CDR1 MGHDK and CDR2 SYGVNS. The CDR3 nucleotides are TGTGCCAGCAGTGCTACAGGGGTTCATCGGGGCTACACCTTC. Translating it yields CASSATGVHRGYTF.

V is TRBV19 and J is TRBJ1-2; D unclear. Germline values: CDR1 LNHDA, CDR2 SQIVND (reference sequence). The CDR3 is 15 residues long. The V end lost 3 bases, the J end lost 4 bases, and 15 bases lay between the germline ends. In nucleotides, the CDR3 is TGTGCCAGTAGTATCCTCGGGTCCCCAAGCTATGGCTACACCTTC. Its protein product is CASSILGSPSYGYTF.

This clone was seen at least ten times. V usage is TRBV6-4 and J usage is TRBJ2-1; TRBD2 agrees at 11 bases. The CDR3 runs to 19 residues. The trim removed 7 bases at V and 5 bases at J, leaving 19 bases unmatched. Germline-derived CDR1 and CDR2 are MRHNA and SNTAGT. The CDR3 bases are TGTGCCAGCACCAGGGTGACGGCTCCGGGACTAGCGGACCACAATGAGCAGTTCTTC. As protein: CASTRVTAPGLADHNEQFF.

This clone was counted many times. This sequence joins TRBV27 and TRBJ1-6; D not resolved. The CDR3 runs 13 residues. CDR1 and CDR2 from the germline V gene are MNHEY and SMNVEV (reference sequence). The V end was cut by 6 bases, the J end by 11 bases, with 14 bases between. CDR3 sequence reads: CASSLSEAAPLHF. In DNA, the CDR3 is TGTGCCAGCAGCCTTTCTGAGGCTGCACCCCTCCACTTT.

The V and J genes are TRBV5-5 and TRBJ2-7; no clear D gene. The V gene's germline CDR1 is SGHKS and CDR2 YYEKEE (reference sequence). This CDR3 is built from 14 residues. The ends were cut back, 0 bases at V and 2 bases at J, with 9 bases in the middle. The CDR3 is CASSLVAAAYEQYF. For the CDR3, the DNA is TGTGCCAGCAGCTTGGTTGCGGCCGCCTACGAGCAGTACTTC.

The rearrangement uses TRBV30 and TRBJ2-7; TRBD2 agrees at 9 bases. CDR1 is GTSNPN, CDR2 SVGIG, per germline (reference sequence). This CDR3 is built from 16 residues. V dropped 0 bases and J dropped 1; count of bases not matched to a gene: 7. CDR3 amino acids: CAWSVPWLAGSYEQYF. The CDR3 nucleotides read TGTGCCTGGAGTGTACCGTGGCTAGCGGGGTCCTACGAGCAGTACTTC.

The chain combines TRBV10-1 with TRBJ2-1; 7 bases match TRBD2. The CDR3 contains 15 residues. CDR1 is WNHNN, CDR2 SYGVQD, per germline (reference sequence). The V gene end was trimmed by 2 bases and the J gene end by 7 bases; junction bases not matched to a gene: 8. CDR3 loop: CASSESGLGRNEQFF. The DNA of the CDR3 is TGCGCCAGCAGTGAGAGCGGACTAGGGAGAAATGAGCAGTTCTTC.

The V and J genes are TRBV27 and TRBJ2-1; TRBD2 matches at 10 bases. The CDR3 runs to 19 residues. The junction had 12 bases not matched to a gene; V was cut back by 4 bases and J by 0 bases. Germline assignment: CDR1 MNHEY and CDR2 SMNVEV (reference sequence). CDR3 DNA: TGTGCCAGCAGTTCCTACCGGACTAGCGGACTTAGCTCCTACAATGAGCAGTTCTTC. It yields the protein CASSSYRTSGLSSYNEQFF.

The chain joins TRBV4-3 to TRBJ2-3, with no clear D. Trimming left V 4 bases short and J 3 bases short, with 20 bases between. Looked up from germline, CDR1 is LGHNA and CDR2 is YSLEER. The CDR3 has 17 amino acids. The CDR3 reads CASSPRPDGQITDTQYF. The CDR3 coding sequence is TGCGCCAGCAGCCCACGGCCGGACGGTCAAATTACAGATACGCAGTATTTT.